The 22 T cell receptor beta chains in this list originate from one sample, sequenced in a study of T cell repertoires in cytomegalovirus infection. A single record per CDR3 protein comes from TCRdb applying MiXCR to the reads. The sample lists under 800,000 distinct CDR3 sequences; about 24% were seen once. Sample: CD8+ T cells from PBMCs. Every receptor here comes from a human donor in good health (CMV status not recorded). Some clones in this sample may be carry-over from other donors' samples.

Points on this clonotype: One junction end does not reproduce the germline sequence, and a read error may be involved. The chain employs TRBV29-1 and TRBJ2-7; the match to TRBD1 covers 8 bases. There are 13 residues in the CDR3. Germline V gene lookup returns CDR1 SQVTM and CDR2 ANQGSEA. In DNA, the CDR3 is TGCAGTGTTGGTACAGGGGGATTGAGCGAGCAGTACTTC. It encodes CSVGTGGLSEQYF.

This clonotype was seen repeatedly, ten times or more. The gene calls are TRBV11-2 and TRBJ2-7; D is unresolved. This CDR3 region has 14 residues. Germline CDR1 reads SGHAT; CDR2 reads FQNNGV. Trimming cost V 4 bases and J 2 bases, with 12 bases left between them. CDR3 DNA: TGTGCCAGCAGCTCCCGTAGTTATCCCTACGAGCAGTACGTC. This encodes CASSSRSYPYEQYV.

This clonotype has just a few counts. V and J are TRBV5-4 and TRBJ2-1, with TRBD1 identical over 7 bases. Germline V lookup: CDR1 SGHNT, CDR2 YYREEE (reference sequence). The CDR3 contains 13 residues. Trimming took 3 bases from V and 8 from J; bases not matched to a gene: 5. The CDR3 reads CASSSQGDDEQFF. In DNA, the CDR3 is TGTGCCAGCAGCTCCCAGGGGGACGATGAGCAGTTCTTC.

The table lists this clonotype with a count of one. CDR3 protein: CASSPDREFSMPYNEQFF. The CDR3 coding sequence is TGTGCCAGCAGCCCGGACAGGGAGTTCTCCATGCCCTACAATGAGCAGTTCTTC. The V call is TRBV6-8, the J call TRBJ2-1; 8 nucleotides agree with TRBD1. V was pared by 6 bases and J by 2 bases, with 15 bases of the junction left unmatched. Germline CDR1 and CDR2: MNHGY and SAAAGT. This CDR3 contains 18 residues.

Of note for this clonotype: A much larger clone lies one base from this, so it may be a read error. The genes are TRBV6-1 and TRBJ1-5; D unresolved. This CDR3 comprises 13 residues. The V gene's germline CDR1 is MNHNS and CDR2 SASEGT. V lost 2 bases and J lost 5, with 7 bases in between. CDR3 protein: CASSEFTYQPQHF. The CDR3 bases are TGTGCCAGCAGTGAATTTACGTATCAGCCCCAGCATTTT.

There are a few counts of this clonotype. The rearrangement joins TRBV4-3 to TRBJ1-6, with a tentative D call TRBD1 (5 bases). The CDR3 extends over 14 amino acids. With 0 bases removed from V and 13 bases from J, the gap between germline ends came to 13 bases. Germline assignment: CDR1 LGHNA and CDR2 YSLEER. CDR3 region: CASSQENIGAPLHF. The DNA for the CDR3 is TGCGCCAGCAGCCAAGAAAATATCGGGGCCCCCCTCCACTTT.

The chain has TRBV5-6 and TRBJ2-7; D may be TRBD1 or TRBD2 (5 bases each). This CDR3 has 17 amino acids. The V gene lost 4 bases and the J gene lost 2 bases, with 22 bases spanning the gap. Germline V gives CDR1 SGHDT, CDR2 YYEEEE. The CDR3 DNA follows: TGTGCCAGCAGCGCTGGGGTAGGGACGGGCCCCACCTACGAGCAGTACGTC. Its translation is CASSAGVGTGPTYEQYV.

This chain connects TRBV7-9 to TRBJ2-7; D unclear. This CDR3 comprises 9 residues. The V end was cut by 5 bases, the J end by 5 bases, with 1 base between. The V gene's germline CDR1 is SEHNR and CDR2 FQNEAQ (reference sequence). CDR3 DNA: TGTGCCAGCAGCGACGAGCAGTACTTC. Protein: CASSDEQYF.

This clonotype was picked up many times. The chain recombines TRBV7-2 with TRBJ2-2; D is undetermined. V dropped 5 bases and J dropped 6 bases, with 10 bases sitting between them. There are 13 residues in the CDR3. CDR1 SGHTA and CDR2 FQGNSA come from the germline V gene. Here the CDR3 reads CASSPLIAGELFF. CDR3 DNA sequence: TGTGCCAGCAGCCCACTTATAGCCGGGGAGCTGTTTTTT.

The chain recombines TRBV7-9 with TRBJ2-1; the match to TRBD1 covers 7 bases. Per germline, CDR1 SEHNR and CDR2 FQNEAQ (reference sequence). CDR3 size: 16 residues. Trimming took 1 base from V and 8 from J; bases not matched to a gene: 11. CDR3 nucleotide sequence: TGTGCCAGCAGCTTAGTTTATCGGACAGGAGAGGATGAGCAGTTCTTC. Amino acids: CASSLVYRTGEDEQFF.

This clonotype was seen ten or more times. J is TRBJ2-1 and V is TRBV10-3, with unresolved D. The CDR3 runs 11 residues. Germline V gene lookup returns CDR1 ENHRY and CDR2 SYGVKD. V lost 5 bases and J lost 5, with 4 bases in between. CDR3: CAISRDNEQFF. In DNA, the CDR3 is TGTGCCATCAGTCGAGACAATGAGCAGTTCTTC.

Many counts were recorded for this clonotype. The V call is TRBV25-1, the J call TRBJ2-1; TRBD1 might be the D (5 bases). CDR3 length: 14 residues. Germline values: CDR1 MGHDK, CDR2 SYGVNS. The V end lost 5 bases, the J end lost 7 bases, and 15 bases lay between the germline ends. The CDR3 here is CASSRPRAENEQFF. As DNA, the CDR3 is TGTGCCAGCAGTCGGCCCAGGGCAGAGAATGAGCAGTTCTTC.

This rearrangement joins TRBV4-3 to TRBJ2-1, with D perhaps given as TRBD1 or TRBD2 (5 bases each). This CDR3 has 15 residues. Germline V gives CDR1 LGHNA, CDR2 YSLEER. V was cut by 1 base and J by 10 bases, with 17 bases left in between. CDR3 loop: CASSQARDHAREQFF. The CDR3 nucleotides read TGCGCCAGCAGCCAAGCCCGGGACCACGCAAGGGAGCAGTTCTTC.

In its sample, this clonotype was seen many times. The chain employs TRBV6-2 or TRBV6-3 and TRBJ2-5; D call uncertain. The CDR3 is made up of 11 amino acids. Trimming left V 5 bases short and J 5 bases short, with 6 bases between. Germline CDR1 MNHEY, CDR2 SVGEGT. CDR3 region: CASSVTETQYF. The CDR3 coding sequence is TGTGCCAGCAGTGTCACGGAGACCCAGTACTTC.

V and J are TRBV13 and TRBJ2-1; TRBD2 agrees at 11 bases. Trimming removed 5 bases from V and 3 bases from J; junction bases left unmatched: 6. The CDR3 is made up of 16 amino acids. Germline V CDR1 and CDR2: PRHDT, FYEKMQ (reference sequence). The CDR3 sequence: CASSERTSGGYNEQFF. The CDR3 region has the DNA TGTGCCAGCAGCGAGAGAACTAGCGGGGGCTACAATGAGCAGTTCTTC.

This clonotype occurred a few times. V and J are TRBV2 and TRBJ2-2; either TRBD1 or TRBD2 may fit D (6 bases each). Germline loops: CDR1 SNHLY, CDR2 FYNNEI. This CDR3 region has 12 residues. V was cut by 10 bases and J by 6 bases, with 12 bases left in between. CDR3 coding DNA: TGTGCCATCAACGGGGGCTCCGGGGAGCTGTTTTTT. Its protein is CAINGGSGELFF. Full variable domain (rest looked up from reference TRBV2 and TRBJ2-2): EPEVTQTPSHQVTQMGQEVILRCVPISNHLYFYWYRQILGQKVEFLVSFYNNEISEKSEIFDDQFSVERPDGSNFTLKIRSTKLEDSAMYFCAINGGSGELFFGEGSRLTVL.

Turning to this clonotype: A much larger clone is a single base away; this may be a read error. The rearrangement joins TRBV5-5 to TRBJ1-1, with D tentatively TRBD1 (5 bases). The ends were cut back, 0 bases at V and 4 bases at J, with 10 bases in the middle. CDR3 size: 14 residues. The germline gives CDR1 SGHKS, CDR2 YYEKEE (reference sequence). The CDR3 region is CASSLVHRFTEAFF. CDR3 coding DNA: TGTGCCAGCAGCTTGGTTCACAGGTTCACTGAAGCTTTCTTT.

A few counts support this clonotype. The chain employs TRBV4-2 and TRBJ1-2, with 9 bases lining up with TRBD1. The V and J ends lost 5 bases and 10 bases, in that order; junction bases with no gene match: 5. In germline, CDR1 is LGHNA, CDR2 YNFKEQ. The CDR3 sequence is 12 residues long. The CDR3 loop reads CASSARQGDYTF. CDR3 bases: TGTGCCAGCAGCGCACGACAGGGGGACTACACCTTC.

The chain joins TRBV2 to TRBJ2-3; D is undetermined. CDR3 length equals 15 residues. Per the germline V gene, CDR1 is SNHLY and CDR2 is FYNNEI. Trimming left V 6 bases short and J 2 bases short, with 15 bases between. The CDR3 here is CASSLLIVNTDTQYF. The CDR3 bases are TGTGCCAGCAGCCTCCTTATAGTAAACACAGATACGCAGTATTTT.

Note on this clonotype: This clone may be a read error of a much larger clone one base away. V usage is TRBV10-3 and J usage is TRBJ2-6; D is perhaps TRBD1 or TRBD2 (5 bases each). Trimming pared 9 bases from V and 8 bases from J, leaving 26 bases between. CDR3 length: 17 residues. Germline V CDR1 and CDR2: ENHRY, SYGVKD. CDR3 loop: CAILTRAGPSGTNVLTF. CDR3 DNA sequence: TGTGCCATACTCACCCGGGCAGGGCCCTCCGGGACCAACGTCCTGACTTTC.

Details on this clonotype: A read error may be the cause here, since a much bigger clone is one base away. The chain couples TRBV5-6 to TRBJ2-1; the D is unclear. CDR3 length: 13 residues. CDR1 and CDR2 from the germline V gene are SGHDT and YYEEEE. The chain's CDR3 is CASSLGLRNERFF. DNA for the CDR3: TGTGCCAGCAGCTTGGGTTTAAGGAATGAGCGGTTCTTC.

This clonotype was seen a single time. This may be a read error: a much more frequent sequence differs by one nucleotide. V and J are TRBV11-2 and TRBJ2-7; possibly TRBD1 for D (6 bases). The CDR3 totals 13 residues. Germline CDR1 and CDR2: SGHAT and FQNNGV. CDR3 residues: CASSTGQTYKQYV. In DNA, the CDR3 is TGTGCCAGCAGCACCGGACAGACCTACAAGCAGTACGTC.